This is a list of T cell receptor beta chains from one sample in a study of control samples from healthy donors and cancer patients. Libraries were prepared by immunoSEQ multiplex PCR; TCRdb keeps only in-frame clonotypes and omits some of them. This table has some 130,000 clones, about 95% appearing once. The sample consisted of blood. Receptors were obtained from a man aged 25-45 years in good health. CDR3s include the opening cysteine and the closing phenylalanine or tryptophan. Each record gives: D gene, clone size, V gene, J gene, CDR3 DNA, CDR3 protein. D genes are given only for firm matches. Clone size appears in some rows only: once, few, many, or a class for an expanded clone.

.	.	TRBV28	TRBJ2-2	TGTGCCAGCAGTTTTATAGTAGGGAGGACCGGGGAGCTGTTTTTT	CASSFIVGRTGELFF
.	.	TRBV30	TRBJ1-2	TGTGCCGGGCGGAGGGGGGCCTATGGCTACACCTTC	CAGRRGAYGYTF
.	.	TRBV7-9	TRBJ1-5	TGTGCCAGCAGAACGGACGATCAGCCCCAGCATTTT	CASRTDDQPQHF
.	.	TRBV20-1	TRBJ2-1	TGCAGTCTTCGGGGCAATGAGCAGTTCTTC	CSLRGNEQFF
TRBD1	.	TRBV6-2/TRBV6-3	TRBJ2-7	TGTGCCAGCAGTCCCTGGACAGGGGAGGGCTACGAGCAGTACTTC	CASSPWTGEGYEQYF
.	.	TRBV20-1	TRBJ2-1	TGCAGTGCTAGAGGACTGGGAGAAGGGTTCTTC	CSARGLGEGFF
.	.	TRBV7-2	TRBJ1-1	TGTGCCAGCAGCTTGAGGGGCGGGACTGAAGCTTTCTTT	CASSLRGGTEAFF
.	.	TRBV5-4	TRBJ1-1	TGTGCCAGCAGCTTGGATTCGTCCCTGAACACTGAAGCTTTCTTT	CASSLDSSLNTEAFF
.	.	TRBV30	TRBJ1-1	TGTGCCTGGAGTGTACCCCCCGCCACTGAAGCTTTCTTT	CAWSVPPATEAFF
TRBD2	.	TRBV15	TRBJ2-7	TGTGCCACCAGCAGAGAGGTAGCGGGGGCAGCCTACGAGCAGTACTTC	CATSREVAGAAYEQYF
.	.	TRBV7-9	TRBJ1-3	TGTGCCAGCAGCTTAGGCCCCATTATTCCGAGCTCTGGAAACACCATATATTTT	CASSLGPIIPSSGNTIYF
.	.	TRBV7-2	TRBJ1-5	TGTGCCAGCAGCTCCTTGGGGGGCCATCAGCCCCAGCATTTT	CASSSLGGHQPQHF
.	.	TRBV6-5	TRBJ1-4	TGTGCCAGCAGTTTCAGGGTAGGGAACGAAAAACTGTTTTTT	CASSFRVGNEKLFF
.	few	TRBV30	TRBJ1-2	TGTGCCTGGAGTGGCCTTAACTATGGCTACACCTTC	CAWSGLNYGYTF
.	.	TRBV19	TRBJ2-7	TGTGCCAGTAGTAGACAGAAGAGCTCCTACGAGCAGTACTTC	CASSRQKSSYEQYF